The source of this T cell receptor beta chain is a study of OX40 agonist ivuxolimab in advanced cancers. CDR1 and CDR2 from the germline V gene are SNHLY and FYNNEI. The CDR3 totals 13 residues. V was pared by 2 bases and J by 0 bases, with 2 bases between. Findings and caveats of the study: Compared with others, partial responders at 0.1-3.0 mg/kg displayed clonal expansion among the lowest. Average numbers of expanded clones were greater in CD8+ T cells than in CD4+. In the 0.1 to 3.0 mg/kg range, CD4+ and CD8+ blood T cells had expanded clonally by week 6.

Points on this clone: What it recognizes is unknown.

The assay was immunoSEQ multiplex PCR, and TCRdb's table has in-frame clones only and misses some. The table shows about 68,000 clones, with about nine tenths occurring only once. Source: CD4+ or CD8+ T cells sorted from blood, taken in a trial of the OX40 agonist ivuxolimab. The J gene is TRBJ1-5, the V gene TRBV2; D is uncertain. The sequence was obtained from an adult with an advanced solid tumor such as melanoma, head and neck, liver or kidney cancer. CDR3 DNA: TGTGCCAGCAGTGAATTTAGCAATCAGCCCCAGCATTTT. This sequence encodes CASSEFSNQPQHF.